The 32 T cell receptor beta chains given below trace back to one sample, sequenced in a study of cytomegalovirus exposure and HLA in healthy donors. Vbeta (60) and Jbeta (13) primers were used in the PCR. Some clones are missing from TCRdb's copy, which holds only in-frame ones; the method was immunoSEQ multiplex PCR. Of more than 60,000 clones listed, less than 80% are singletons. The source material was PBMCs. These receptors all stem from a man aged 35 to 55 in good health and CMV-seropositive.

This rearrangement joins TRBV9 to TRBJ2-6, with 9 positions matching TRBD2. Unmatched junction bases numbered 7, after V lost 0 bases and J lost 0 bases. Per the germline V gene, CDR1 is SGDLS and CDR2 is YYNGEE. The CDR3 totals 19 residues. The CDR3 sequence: CASSVGLAGPTSGANVLTF. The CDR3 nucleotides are TGTGCCAGCAGCGTAGGTCTAGCGGGGCCCACCTCTGGGGCCAACGTCCTGACTTTC.

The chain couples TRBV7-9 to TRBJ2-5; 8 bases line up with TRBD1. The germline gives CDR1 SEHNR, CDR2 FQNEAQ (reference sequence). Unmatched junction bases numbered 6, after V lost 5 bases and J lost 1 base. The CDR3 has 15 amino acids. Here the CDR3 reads CASSDADRGQETQYF. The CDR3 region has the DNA TGTGCCAGCAGCGACGCTGACAGGGGCCAAGAGACCCAGTACTTC.

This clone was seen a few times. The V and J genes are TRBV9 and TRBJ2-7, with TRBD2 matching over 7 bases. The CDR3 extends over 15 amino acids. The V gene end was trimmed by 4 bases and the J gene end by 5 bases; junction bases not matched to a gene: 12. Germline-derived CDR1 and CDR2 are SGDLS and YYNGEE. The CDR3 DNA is TGTGCCAGCAGCTTAGAGTGTAGCGGGCGGGACGAGCAGTACTTC. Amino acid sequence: CASSLECSGRDEQYF.

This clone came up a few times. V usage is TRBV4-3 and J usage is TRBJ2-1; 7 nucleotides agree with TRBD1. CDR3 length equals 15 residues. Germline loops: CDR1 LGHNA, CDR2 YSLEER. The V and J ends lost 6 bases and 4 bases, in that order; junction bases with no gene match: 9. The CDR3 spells CASSLDGTAYNEQFF. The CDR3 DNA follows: TGCGCCAGCAGTCTCGACGGGACAGCTTACAATGAGCAGTTCTTC.

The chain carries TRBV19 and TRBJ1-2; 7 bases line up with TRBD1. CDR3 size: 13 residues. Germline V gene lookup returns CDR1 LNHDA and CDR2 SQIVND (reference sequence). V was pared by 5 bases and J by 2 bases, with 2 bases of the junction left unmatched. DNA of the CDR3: TGTGCCAGTAGTGAGGGACAGAACTATGGCTACACCTTC. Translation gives CASSEGQNYGYTF.

This chain's CDR3 is CASSLEGRGTDTQYF. DNA for the CDR3: TGCGCCAGCAGCTTGGAGGGAAGGGGGACAGATACGCAGTATTTT. V is TRBV5-1 and J is TRBJ2-3, with a weak D call TRBD1 (6 bases). The CDR3 covers 15 residues. The V gene lost 0 bases and the J gene lost 3 bases, with 11 bases spanning the gap. The germline V gene has CDR1 SGHRS and CDR2 YFSETQ. Drawing the rest from reference TRBV5-1 and TRBJ2-3, the complete variable domain is KAGVTQTPRYLIKTRGQQVTLSCSPISGHRSVSWYQQTPGQGLQFLFEYFSETQRNKGNFPGRFSGRQFSNSRSEMNVSTLELGDSALYLCASSLEGRGTDTQYFGPGTRLTVL.

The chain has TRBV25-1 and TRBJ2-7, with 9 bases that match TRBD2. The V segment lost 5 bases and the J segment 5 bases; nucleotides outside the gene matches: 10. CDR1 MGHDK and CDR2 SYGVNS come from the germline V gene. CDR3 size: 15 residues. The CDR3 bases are TGTGCCAGCAGTCCGGCGCGGGGGGGCGCGCACGAGCAGTACTTC. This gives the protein CASSPARGGAHEQYF.

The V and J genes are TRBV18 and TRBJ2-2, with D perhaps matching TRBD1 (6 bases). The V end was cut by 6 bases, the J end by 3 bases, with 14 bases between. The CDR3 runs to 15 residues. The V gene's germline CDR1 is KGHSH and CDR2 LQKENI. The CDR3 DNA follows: TGTGCCAGCTCCCCTAGGGGGTATGACACCGGGGAGCTGTTTTTT. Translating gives CASSPRGYDTGELFF.

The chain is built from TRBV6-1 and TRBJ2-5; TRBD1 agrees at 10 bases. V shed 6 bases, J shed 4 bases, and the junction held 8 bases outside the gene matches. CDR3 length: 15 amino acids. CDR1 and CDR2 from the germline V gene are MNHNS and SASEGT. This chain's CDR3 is CASRGDRGPGETQYF. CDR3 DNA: TGTGCCAGCAGAGGAGACAGGGGGCCAGGAGAGACCCAGTACTTC.

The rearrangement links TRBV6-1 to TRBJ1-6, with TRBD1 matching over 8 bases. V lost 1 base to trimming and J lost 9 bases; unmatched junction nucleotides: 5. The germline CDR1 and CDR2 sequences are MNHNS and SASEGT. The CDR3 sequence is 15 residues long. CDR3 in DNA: TGTGCCAGCAGTGAAGGGACAGGGAATGTTTCACCCCTCCACTTT. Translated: CASSEGTGNVSPLHF.

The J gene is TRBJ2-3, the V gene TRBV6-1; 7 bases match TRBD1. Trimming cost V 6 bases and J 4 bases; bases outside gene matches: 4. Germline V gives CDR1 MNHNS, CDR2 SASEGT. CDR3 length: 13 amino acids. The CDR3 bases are TGTGCCAGCAGGACAGGGTTCGCAGATACGCAGTATTTT. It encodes CASRTGFADTQYF.

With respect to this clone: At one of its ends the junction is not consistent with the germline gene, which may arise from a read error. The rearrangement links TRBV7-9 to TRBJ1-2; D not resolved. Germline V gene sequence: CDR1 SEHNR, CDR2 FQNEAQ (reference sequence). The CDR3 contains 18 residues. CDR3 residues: CSSSRYGPSGRASYGYTF. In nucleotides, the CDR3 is TGTTCCAGCAGCCGTTACGGGCCCTCGGGGAGGGCGTCCTATGGCTACACCTTC. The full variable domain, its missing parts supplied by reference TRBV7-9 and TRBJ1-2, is DTGVSQNPRHKITKRGQNVTFRCDPISEHNRLYWYRQTLGQGPEFLTYFQNEAQLEKSRLLSDRFSAERPKGSFSTLEIQRTEQGDSAMYLCSSSRYGPSGRASYGYTFGSGTRLTVV.

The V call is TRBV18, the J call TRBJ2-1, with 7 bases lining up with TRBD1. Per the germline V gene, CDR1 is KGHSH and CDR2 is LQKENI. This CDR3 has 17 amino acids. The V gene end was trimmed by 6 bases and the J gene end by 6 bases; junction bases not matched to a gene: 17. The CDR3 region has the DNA TGTGCCAGCTCGCCGATGAGAGGGACAGTCCCCTCCAATGAGCAGTTCTTC. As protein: CASSPMRGTVPSNEQFF.

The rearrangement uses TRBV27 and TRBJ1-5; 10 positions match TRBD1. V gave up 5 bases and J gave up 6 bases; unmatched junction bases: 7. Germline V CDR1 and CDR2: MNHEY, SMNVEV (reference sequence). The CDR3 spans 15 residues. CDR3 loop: CASSALTGGFQPQHF. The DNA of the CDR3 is TGTGCCAGCAGTGCCTTGACAGGGGGCTTTCAGCCCCAGCATTTT.

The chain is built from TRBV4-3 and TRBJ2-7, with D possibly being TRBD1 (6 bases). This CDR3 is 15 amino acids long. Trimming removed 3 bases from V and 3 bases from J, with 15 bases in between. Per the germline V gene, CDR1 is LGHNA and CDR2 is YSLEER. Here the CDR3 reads CASSHRTGSGYEQYF. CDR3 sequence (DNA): TGCGCCAGCAGCCACCGTACAGGGTCAGGCTACGAGCAGTACTTC.

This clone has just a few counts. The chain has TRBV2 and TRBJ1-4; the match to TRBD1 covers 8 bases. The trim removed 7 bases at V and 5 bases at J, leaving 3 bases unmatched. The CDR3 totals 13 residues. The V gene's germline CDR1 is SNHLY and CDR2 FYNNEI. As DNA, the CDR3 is TGTGCCAGCACGGGACAGGCCAATGAAAAACTGTTTTTT. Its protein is CASTGQANEKLFF.

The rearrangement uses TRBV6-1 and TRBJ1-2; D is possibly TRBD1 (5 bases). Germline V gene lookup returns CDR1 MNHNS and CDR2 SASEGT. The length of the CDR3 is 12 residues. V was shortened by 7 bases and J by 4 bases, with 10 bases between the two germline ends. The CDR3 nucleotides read TGTGCCAGCAATCTCGGGGGCTATGGCTACACCTTC. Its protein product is CASNLGGYGYTF.

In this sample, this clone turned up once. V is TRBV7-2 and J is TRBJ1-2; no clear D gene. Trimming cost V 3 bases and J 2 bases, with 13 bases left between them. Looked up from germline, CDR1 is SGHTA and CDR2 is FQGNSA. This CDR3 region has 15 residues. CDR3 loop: CASSFSQNSNYGYTF. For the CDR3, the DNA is TGTGCCAGCAGCTTTAGCCAGAATTCAAACTATGGCTACACCTTC.

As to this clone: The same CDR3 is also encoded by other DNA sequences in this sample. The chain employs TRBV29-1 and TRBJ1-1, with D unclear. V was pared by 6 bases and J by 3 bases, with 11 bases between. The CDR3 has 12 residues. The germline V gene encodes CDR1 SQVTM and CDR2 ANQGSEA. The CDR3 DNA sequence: TGCAGCGTAAGGACTGGGGACACTGAAGCTTTCTTT. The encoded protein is CSVRTGDTEAFF.

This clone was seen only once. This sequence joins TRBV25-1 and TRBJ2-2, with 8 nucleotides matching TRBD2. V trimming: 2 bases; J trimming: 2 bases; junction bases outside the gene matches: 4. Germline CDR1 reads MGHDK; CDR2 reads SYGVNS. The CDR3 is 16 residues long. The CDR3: CASSERTSGNTGELFF. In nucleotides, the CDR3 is TGTGCCAGCAGTGAACGAACTAGCGGAAACACCGGGGAGCTGTTTTTT.

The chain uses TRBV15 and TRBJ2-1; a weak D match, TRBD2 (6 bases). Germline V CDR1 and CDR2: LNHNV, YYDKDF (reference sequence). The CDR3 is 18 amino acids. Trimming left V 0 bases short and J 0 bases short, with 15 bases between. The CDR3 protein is CATSRDLSGTLSYNEQFF. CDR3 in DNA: TGTGCCACCAGCAGAGATCTCTCCGGGACTCTCTCCTACAATGAGCAGTTCTTC.

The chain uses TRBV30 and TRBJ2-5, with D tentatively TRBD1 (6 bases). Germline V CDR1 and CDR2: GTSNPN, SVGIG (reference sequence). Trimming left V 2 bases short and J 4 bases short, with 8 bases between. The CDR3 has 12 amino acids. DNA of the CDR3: TGTGCCTGGAGTCTAGGGGGAGAGACCCAGTACTTC. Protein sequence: CAWSLGGETQYF. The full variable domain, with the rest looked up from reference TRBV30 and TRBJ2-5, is SQTIHQWPATLVQPVGSPLSLECTVEGTSNPNLYWYRQAAGRGLQLLFYSVGIGQISSEVPQNLSASRPQDRQFILSSKKLLLSDSGFYLCAWSLGGETQYFGPGTRLLVL.

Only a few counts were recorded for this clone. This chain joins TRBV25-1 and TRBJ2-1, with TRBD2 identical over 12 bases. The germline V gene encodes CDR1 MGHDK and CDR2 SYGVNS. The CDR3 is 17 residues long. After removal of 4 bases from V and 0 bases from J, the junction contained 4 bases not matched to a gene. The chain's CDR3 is CASSGTSGTTSYNEQFF. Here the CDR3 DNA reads TGTGCCAGCAGTGGGACTAGCGGGACGACCTCCTACAATGAGCAGTTCTTC.

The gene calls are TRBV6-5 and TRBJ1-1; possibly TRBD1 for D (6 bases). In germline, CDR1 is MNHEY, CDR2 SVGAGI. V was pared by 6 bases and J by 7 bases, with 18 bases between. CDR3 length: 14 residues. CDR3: CASRGTRGPGEAFF. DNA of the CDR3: TGTGCCAGCAGAGGGACAAGGGGCCCCGGTGAAGCTTTCTTT.

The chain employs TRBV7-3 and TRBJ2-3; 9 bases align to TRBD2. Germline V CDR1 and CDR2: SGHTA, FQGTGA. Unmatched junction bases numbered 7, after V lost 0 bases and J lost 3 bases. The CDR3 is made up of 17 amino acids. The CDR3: CASSLTSGSGRTDTQYF. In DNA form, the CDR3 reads TGTGCCAGCAGCTTAACTAGCGGGAGTGGGAGAACAGATACGCAGTATTTT.

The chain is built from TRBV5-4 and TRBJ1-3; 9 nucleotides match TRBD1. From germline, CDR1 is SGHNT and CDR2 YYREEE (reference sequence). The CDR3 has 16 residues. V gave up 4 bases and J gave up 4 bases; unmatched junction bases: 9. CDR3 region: CASSPWTGAPGNTIYF. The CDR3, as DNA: TGTGCCAGCAGCCCTTGGACAGGGGCGCCAGGAAACACCATATATTTT.

The CDR3 nucleotides read TGTGCCAGCTCACCGCGTGACAGGGGGCTGAATCAGCCCCAGCATTTT. This encodes CASSPRDRGLNQPQHF. The chain uses TRBV18 and TRBJ1-5; 10 bases agree with TRBD1. Per germline, CDR1 KGHSH and CDR2 LQKENI. With 3 bases clipped from V and 4 bases from J, the junction kept 6 bases outside the gene matches. This CDR3 region has 16 residues. Full variable domain (rest looked up from reference TRBV18 and TRBJ1-5): NAGVMQNPRHLVRRRGQEARLRCSPMKGHSHVYWYRQLPEEGLKFMVYLQKENIIDESGMPKERFSAEFPKEGPSILRIQQVVRGDSAAYFCASSPRDRGLNQPQHFGDGTRLSIL.

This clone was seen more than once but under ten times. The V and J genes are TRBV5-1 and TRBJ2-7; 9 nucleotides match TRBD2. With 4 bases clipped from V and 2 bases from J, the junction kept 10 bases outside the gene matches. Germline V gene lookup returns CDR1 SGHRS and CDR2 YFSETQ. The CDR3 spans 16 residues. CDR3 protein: CASSLSAGGRPYEQYF. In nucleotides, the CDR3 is TGCGCCAGCAGCCTCTCAGCGGGGGGCCGACCCTACGAGCAGTACTTC.

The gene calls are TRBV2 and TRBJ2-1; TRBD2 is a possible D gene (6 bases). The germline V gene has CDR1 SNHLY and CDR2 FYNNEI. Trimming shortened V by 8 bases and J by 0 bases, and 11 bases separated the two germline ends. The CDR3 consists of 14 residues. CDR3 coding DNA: TGTGCCAGCTTCGTGGGGGGCTCCTACAATGAGCAGTTCTTC. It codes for CASFVGGSYNEQFF.

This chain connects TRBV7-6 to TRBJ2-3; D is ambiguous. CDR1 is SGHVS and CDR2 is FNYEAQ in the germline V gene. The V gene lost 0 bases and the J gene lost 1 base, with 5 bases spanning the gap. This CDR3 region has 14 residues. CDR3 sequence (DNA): TGTGCCAGCAGCTTAGCGCGTGGCACAGATACGCAGTATTTT. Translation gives CASSLARGTDTQYF.

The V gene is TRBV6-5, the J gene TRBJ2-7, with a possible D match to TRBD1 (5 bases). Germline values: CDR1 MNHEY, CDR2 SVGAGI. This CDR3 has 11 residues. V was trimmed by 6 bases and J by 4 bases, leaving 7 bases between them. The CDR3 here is CASSAGYEQYF. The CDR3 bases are TGTGCCAGCAGCGCAGGGTACGAGCAGTACTTC.

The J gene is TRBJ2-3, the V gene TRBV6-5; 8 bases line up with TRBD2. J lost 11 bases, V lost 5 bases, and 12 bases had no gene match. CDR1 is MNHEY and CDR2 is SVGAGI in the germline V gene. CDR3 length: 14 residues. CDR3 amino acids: CASSPPSLAGRQYF. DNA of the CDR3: TGTGCCAGCAGTCCCCCCTCCTTAGCGGGAAGGCAGTATTTT.